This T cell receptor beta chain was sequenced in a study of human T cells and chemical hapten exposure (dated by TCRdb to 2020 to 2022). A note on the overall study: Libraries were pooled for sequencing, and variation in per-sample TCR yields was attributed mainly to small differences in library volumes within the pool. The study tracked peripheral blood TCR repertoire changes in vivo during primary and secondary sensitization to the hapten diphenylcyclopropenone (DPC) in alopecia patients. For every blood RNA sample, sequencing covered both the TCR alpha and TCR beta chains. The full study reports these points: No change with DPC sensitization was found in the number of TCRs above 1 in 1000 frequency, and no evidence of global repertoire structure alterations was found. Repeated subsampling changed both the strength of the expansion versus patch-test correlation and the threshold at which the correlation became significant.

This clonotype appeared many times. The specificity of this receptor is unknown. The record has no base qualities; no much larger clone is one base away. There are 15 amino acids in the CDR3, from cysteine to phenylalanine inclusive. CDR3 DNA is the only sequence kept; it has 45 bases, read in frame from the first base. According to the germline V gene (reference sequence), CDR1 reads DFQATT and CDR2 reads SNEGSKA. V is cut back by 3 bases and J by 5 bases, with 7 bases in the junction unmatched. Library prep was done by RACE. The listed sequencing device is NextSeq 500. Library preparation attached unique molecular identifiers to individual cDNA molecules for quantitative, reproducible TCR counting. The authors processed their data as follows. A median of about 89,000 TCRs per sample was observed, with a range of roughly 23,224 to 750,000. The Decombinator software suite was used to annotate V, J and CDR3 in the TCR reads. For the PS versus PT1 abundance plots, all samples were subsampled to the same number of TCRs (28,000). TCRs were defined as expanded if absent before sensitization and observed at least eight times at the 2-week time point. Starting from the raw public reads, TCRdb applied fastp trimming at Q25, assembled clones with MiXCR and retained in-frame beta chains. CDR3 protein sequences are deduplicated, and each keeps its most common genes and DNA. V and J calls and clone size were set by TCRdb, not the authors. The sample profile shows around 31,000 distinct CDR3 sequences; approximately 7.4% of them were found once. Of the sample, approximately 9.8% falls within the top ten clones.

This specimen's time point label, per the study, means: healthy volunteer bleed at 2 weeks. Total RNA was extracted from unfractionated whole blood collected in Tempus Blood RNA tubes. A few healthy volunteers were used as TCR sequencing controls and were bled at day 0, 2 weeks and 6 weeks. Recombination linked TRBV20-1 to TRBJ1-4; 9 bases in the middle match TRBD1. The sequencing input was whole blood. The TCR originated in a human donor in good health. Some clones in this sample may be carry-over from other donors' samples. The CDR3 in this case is CSASAGGQGNEKLFF. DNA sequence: TGCAGTGCTAGCGCTGGGGGACAGGGCAATGAAAAACTGTTTTTT.